This TCR beta chain is from a study of T cell clonality in common variable immunodeficiency. This clone was observed at least ten times. The sequence runs out 3 residues before the end of the CDR3; the remainder is reconstructed from the germline J gene. Most patients and controls had Caucasian heritage. Libraries were prepared by immunoSEQ multiplex PCR; TCRdb keeps only in-frame clonotypes and omits some of them. The sample is made up of about 37,000 clones, none counted only once. Germline CDR1 and CDR2: SGHRS and YFSETQ. Trimming took 0 bases from V and 5 from J; bases not matched to a gene: 6. The CDR3 contains 16 residues.

This rearrangement joins TRBV5-1 to TRBJ2-1; 9 nucleotides match TRBD2. This receptor was taken from a person between 18 and 69 years old in good health. Sequencing input: peripheral blood mononuclear cells. CDR3 DNA, as far as it was read: TGCGCCAGCAGCTTGGGGGCGGGAGGGCTCCACAATGAG. Amino acids: CASSLGAGGLHNE. The CDR3 in its entirety is CASSLGAGGLHNEQFF. Variable domain in full (rest from reference TRBV5-1 and TRBJ2-1): KAGVTQTPRYLIKTRGQQVTLSCSPISGHRSVSWYQQTPGQGLQFLFEYFSETQRNKGNFPGRFSGRQFSNSRSEMNVSTLELGDSALYLCASSLGAGGLHNEQFFGPGTRLTVL.